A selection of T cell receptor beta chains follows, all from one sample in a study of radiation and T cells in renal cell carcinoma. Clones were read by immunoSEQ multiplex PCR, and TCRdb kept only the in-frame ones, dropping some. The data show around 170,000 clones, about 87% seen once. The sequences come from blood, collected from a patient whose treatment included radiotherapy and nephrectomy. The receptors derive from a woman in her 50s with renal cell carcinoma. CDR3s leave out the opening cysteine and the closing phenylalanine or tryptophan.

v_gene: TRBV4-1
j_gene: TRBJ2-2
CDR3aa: ASSFGGRRTGELF

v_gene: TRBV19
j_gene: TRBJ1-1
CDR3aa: ASWTVRRNTEAF

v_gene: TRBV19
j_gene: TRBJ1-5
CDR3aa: ASSIRTGAFSNQPQH

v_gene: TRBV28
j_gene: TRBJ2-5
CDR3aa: ASRDSSQETQY

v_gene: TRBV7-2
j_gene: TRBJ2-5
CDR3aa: ASSSRRGGSGETQY

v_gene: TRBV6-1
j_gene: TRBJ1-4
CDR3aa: ASSEVPPGGSNEKLF

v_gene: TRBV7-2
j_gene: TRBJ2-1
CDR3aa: ASSLVVGSSYNEQF

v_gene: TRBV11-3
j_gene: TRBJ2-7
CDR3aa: ASSLSRGPSEQY

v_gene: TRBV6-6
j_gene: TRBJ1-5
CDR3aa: ASWERQGRDQPQH

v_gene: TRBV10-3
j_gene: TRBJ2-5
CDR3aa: AIRGDGETQY

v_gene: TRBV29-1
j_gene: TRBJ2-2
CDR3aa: SVGGTANTGELF

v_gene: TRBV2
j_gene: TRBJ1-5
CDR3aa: AGKTGNNQPQH

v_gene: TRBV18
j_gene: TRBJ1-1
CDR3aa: ASSLLGPDTEAF

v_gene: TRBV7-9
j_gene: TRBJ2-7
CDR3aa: ASSYTGRSSYEQY

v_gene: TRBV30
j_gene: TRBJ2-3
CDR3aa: AWRRGGTDTQY

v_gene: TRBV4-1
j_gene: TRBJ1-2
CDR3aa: ASSPAPTQLGYGYT

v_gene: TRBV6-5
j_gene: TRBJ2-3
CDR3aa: ATLSGATDTQY

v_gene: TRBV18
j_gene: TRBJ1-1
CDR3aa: ASSPGSRNTEAF

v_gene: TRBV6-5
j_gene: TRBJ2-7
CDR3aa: ASSRDRASRYEQY

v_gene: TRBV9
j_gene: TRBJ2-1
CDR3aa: ASSVGGGQGGNEQF

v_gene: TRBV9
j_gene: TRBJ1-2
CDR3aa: ASSVGGESRSYT

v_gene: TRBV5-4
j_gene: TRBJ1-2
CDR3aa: ASRTTGGYGYT

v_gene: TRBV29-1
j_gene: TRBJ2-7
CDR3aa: SGRPGQGYEQY

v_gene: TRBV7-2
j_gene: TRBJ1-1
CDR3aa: ASSFYSSGNTEAF

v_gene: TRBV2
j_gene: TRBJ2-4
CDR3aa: ASSGRASKNIQY

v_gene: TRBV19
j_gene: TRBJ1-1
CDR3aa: ASSITPRTGGNTEAF

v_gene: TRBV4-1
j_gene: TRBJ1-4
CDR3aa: ASSQEVGQVEKLF

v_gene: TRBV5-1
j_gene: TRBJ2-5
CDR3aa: ASQLAGGTEETQY

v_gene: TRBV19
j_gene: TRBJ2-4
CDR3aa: ASSISGAKNIQY

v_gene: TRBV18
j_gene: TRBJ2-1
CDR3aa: ASSQGSGKPHNEQF

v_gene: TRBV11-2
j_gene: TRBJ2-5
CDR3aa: ASSWGQGLRETQY

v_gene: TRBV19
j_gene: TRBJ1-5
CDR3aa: ASSKGPLSNQPQH

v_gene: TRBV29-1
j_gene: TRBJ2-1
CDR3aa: SAATGTYLYNEQF

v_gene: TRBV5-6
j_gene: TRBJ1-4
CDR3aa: ASSSRFSSQGATNEKLF

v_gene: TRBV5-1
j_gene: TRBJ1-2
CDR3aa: ASSLPGIQESYT

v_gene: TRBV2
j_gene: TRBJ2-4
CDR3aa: ASSEAYLAKNIQY

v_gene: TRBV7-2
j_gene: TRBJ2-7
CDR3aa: ASSLGSYEQY

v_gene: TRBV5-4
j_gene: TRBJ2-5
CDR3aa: ASSPTSGGETQY

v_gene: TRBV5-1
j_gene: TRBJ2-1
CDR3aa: ASSFLTGGGEQF

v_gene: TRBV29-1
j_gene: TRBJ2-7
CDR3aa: SVRSGWVNEQY

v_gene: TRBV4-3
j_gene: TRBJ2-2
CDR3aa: ASSQGVTPGELF

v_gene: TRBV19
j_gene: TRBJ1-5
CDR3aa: ASSIGGTGTGNQPQH

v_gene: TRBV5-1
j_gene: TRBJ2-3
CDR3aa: ASSRTLAGGTDTQY

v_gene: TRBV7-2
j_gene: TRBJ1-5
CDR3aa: ASSLRSRVPNQPQH

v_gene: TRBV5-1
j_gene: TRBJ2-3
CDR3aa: ASRTSGHTDTQY

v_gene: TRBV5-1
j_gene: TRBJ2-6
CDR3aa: ASSLGSISSGTGLWGANVLT

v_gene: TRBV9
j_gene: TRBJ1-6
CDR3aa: ASSGPVSPLH

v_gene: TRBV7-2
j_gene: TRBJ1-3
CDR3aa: ASSKTGAGNTIY

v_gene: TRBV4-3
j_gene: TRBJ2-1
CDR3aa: ASSQEGGPYNEQF

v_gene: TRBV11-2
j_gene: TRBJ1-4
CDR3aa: ASSRLEKLF

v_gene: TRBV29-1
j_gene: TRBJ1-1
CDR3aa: SADPRKAF

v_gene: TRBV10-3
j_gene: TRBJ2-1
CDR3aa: AISPLAGGNNEQF

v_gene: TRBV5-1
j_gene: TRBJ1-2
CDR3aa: ASSFGGGYGYT

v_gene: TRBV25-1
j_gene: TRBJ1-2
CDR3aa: ASSFNVGVGYT

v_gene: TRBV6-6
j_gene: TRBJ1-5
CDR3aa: ASSYFPDSNQPQH

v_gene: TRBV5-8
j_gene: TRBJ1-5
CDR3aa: ASSRGRISNQPQH

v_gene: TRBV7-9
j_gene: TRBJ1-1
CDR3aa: ASSSIPSRGKGQNTEAF